These 4 T cell receptor beta chains were all obtained from the same sample, sequenced in a study of tumor and adjacent non-tumor tissue in lung cancer. Three rounds of nested PCR, following a modified ARM-PCR protocol, produced the TCRbeta library. Using its own MiXCR run on the multiplex PCR reads, TCRdb lists one record per CDR3 protein. Among approximately 90,000 distinct CDR3 sequences listed, about 66% were seen once. No cell sorting was done before RNA was extracted from the tissue. The specimen was lung tumor tissue. Every receptor here comes from a man aged 60 to 75 with non-small cell lung cancer.

V usage is TRBV12-3 or TRBV12-4 and J usage is TRBJ2-5; maybe TRBD1 (6 bases). This CDR3 region has 14 residues. V lost 3 bases to trimming and J lost 11 bases, with 19 bases between them. DNA of the CDR3: TGTGCCAGCAGTTTCCAACAGAGGGCAGGGGCTCAGTACTTC. This translates into CASSFQQRAGAQYF.

This clonotype was detected many times. The chain recombines TRBV6-5 with TRBJ2-1; D is uncertain. This CDR3 region has 16 residues. The germline V gene encodes CDR1 MNHEY and CDR2 SVGAGI. Trimming left V 2 bases short and J 4 bases short, with 15 bases between. In DNA form, the CDR3 reads TGTGCCAGCAGTTACGCCCCGCCCGGAGCGTACAATGAGCAGTTCTTC. This encodes CASSYAPPGAYNEQFF.

In this sample, this clonotype turned up many times. The chain employs TRBV6-5 and TRBJ1-1; TRBD1 agrees at 7 bases. The CDR3 covers 13 residues. V was clipped by 2 bases and J by 5 bases; unmatched bases: 2. CDR1 MNHEY and CDR2 SVGAGI come from the germline V gene. The CDR3 sequence: CASSYDRDTEAFF. The CDR3 DNA reads as TGTGCCAGCAGTTACGACAGGGATACTGAAGCTTTCTTT.

This clonotype was counted a few times. The chain links TRBV5-6 to TRBJ1-6; 7 nucleotides line up with TRBD1. The V and J ends lost 4 bases and 5 bases, in that order; junction bases with no gene match: 9. CDR1 and CDR2 from the germline V gene are SGHDT and YYEEEE. The CDR3 extends over 16 amino acids. CDR3 loop: CASSSLGGSDNSPLHF. CDR3 nucleotide sequence: TGTGCCAGCAGCAGCCTAGGGGGCTCGGATAATTCACCCCTCCACTTT.